The T cell receptor (beta chain) described here comes from a study of cytomegalovirus exposure and HLA in healthy donors. General study points: When analyzed later, the rates of TCR association showed variation by HLA locus, with DRB1 the most and HLA-C the fewest. Through in vitro validation, three CMV-associated chains were shown to be specific for CMV antigens. About 90% or about 30% of the time was how often most TCR beta V segments were productive, according to an earlier analysis.

CDR3 length equals 14 residues. Germline trimming cut 3 bases from V and 4 bases from J; bases unmatched to any gene: 6. Germline V lookup: CDR1 SEHNR, CDR2 FQNEAQ (reference sequence). As regards this clone: Its antigen is unknown.

The PCR contained 60 Vbeta and 13 Jbeta primers. The assay was immunoSEQ multiplex PCR, and TCRdb's table has in-frame clones only and misses some. Of over 30,000 clones in the sample, approximately 80% were seen once. This sequence joins TRBV7-9 and TRBJ2-7; 7 bases align to TRBD2. The specimen was PBMCs. This receptor was obtained from a male donor in good health and CMV-seronegative. CDR3 sequence reads: CASSFGGSGYEQYF. CDR3 nucleotides: TGTGCCAGCAGCTTTGGCGGGAGTGGGTACGAGCAGTACTTC.